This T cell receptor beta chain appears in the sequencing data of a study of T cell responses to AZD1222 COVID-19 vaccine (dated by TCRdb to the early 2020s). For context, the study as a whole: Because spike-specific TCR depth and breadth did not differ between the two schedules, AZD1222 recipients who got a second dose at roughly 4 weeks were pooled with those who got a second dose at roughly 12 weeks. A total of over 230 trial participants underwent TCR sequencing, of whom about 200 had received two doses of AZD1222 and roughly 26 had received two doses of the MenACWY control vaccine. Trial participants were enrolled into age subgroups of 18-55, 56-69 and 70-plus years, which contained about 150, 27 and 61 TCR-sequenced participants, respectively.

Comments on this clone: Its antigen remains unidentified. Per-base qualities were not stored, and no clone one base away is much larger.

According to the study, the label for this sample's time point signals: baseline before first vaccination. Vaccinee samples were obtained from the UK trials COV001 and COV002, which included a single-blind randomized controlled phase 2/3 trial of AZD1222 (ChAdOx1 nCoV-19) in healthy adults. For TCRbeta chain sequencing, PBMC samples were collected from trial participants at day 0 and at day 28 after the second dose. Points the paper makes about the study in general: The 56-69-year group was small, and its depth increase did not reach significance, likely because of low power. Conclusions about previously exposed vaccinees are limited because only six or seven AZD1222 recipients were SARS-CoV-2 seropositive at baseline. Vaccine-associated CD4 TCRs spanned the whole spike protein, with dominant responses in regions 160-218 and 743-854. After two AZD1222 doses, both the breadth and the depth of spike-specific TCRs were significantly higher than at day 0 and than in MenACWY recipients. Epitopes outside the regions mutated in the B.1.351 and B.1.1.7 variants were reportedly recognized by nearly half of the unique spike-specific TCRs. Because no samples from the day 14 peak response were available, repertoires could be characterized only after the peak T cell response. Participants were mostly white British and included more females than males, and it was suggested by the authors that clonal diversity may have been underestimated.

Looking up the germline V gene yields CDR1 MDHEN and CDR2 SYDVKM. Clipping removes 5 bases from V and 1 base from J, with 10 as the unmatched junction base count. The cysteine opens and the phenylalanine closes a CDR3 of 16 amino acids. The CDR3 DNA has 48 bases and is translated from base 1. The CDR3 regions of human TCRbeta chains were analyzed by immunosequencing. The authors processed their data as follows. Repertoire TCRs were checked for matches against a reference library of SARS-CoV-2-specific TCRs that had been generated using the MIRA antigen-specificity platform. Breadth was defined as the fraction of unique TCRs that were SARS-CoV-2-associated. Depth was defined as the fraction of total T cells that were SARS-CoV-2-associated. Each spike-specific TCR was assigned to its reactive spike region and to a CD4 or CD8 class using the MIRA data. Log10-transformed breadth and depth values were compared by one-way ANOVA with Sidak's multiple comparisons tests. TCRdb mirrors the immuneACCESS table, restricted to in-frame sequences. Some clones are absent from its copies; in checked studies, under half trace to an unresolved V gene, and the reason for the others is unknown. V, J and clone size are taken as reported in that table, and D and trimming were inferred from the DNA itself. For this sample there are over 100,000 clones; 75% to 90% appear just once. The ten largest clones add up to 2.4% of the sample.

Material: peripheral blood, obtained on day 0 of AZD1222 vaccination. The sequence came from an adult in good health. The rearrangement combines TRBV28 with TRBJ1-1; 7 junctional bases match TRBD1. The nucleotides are TGTGCCAGCAGTCCCTTACCGGGACAGAAGAACACTGAAGCTTTCTTT. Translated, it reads CASSPLPGQKNTEAFF.